The TCR beta chain described here comes from a study of blood T cells in healthy people across ages (dated by TCRdb to 2013 to 2016). About the study as a whole: In model experiments, template switching captured roughly one uniquely barcoded TCR beta cDNA molecule for every two T cells. Age-related changes in TCR beta repertoire diversity were measured in the study by deep sequencing normalized with unique cDNA molecular identifiers. Four age groups were formed from the donors: young (average approximately 16 years), middle-aged (around 40), aged (over 55) and long-lived (about 80). To avoid experimental bias, donors of different ages were distributed randomly across sequencing lanes. Using the same blood draw, the study looked at two additional independent replicas of 1 million unique cDNA reads for two donors, one aged 18 to 29 and the other aged 80 or older.

The paper as a whole reports these results and caveats: The long-lived group showed more naive CD4+ T cells, fewer expanded clones and increased TCR diversity than the aged group, suggesting age selection. Conclusive comparison of naive and antigen-experienced compartments was prevented by the profiling of bulk unsorted PBMCs. The percentage of naive T cells measured by flow cytometry correlated strongly with observed TCR beta diversity. Because donor CMV infection status was unknown, age-related changes in expanded clonotypes were potentially confounded. Estimates of total diversity based on one million sequenced T cells were regarded as lower bounds and as underestimates. Observed TCR beta diversity per million T cells fell roughly linearly with age, and a significant reduction was already apparent by age around 39.

Donors were around 37 systemically healthy Caucasian individuals from Russia aged about 6 to 100 years. Each donor gave roughly 11 milliliters of peripheral blood, drawn into EDTA-treated Vacutainer tubes. Ficoll-Paque density-gradient centrifugation was used to isolate PBMCs, with at least 7 million per sample. Trizol reagent was used to extract total RNA from the PBMCs, yielding at least 5 micrograms per sample. Naive CD45RAhigh/CD27high T cell percentages were measured by flow cytometry on a PBMC aliquot from every donor. CDR3 length: 16 amino acids, cysteine to phenylalanine. This entry keeps only the CDR3 DNA: 48 bases, framed from base 1. Via the germline V gene (reference sequence), CDR1 is DFQATT and CDR2 SNEGSKA. For this chain, trimming is 0 bases at the V end and 3 bases at the J end, and the number of junction bases without a gene match is 8. In this sample, this clonotype turned up a few times. This clone's antigen is unknown. Base quality data are lacking; no much larger clone is found one base away.

Libraries were built with 5' RACE. Reads for this sample came from an Illumina HiSeq 2500. A second PCR of roughly 6 to 11 cycles was run with a J-beta primer mix and a sample-barcoded 5' primer. A template-switch 5' adaptor carrying 12 random nucleotides introduced a unique molecular identifier onto each TCR beta cDNA molecule. Each sample yielded at least 2.5 million CDR3-containing paired-end reads. All of the RNA was converted into first-strand cDNA using the Mint cDNA synthesis kit, with a TRBC-specific oligonucleotide serving as the primer. Following uracil-DNA glycosylase treatment, all cDNA underwent a first 18-cycle PCR with the universal primers M1SS and BC2_uni_R. Per the authors' processing: For normalization, 1 million high-quality reads, each with a distinct molecular identifier, were randomly selected from each sample. Instead of being binned into consensus sequences, reads with shared molecular identifiers were discarded. MiTCR, with a Q25 quality threshold and the strictest error-elimination algorithm, was used for CDR3 identification, clonotype clustering and error correction. Lower-bound total TCR beta diversity was estimated with a nonparametric unseen species model using Euler transformation. Starting from the raw public reads, TCRdb applied fastp trimming at Q25, assembled clones with MiXCR and retained in-frame beta chains. Rows are unified per CDR3 protein, each entry keeping the most common DNA and genes. The V and J calls were not made by the authors but by TCRdb's processing. This sample comprises 600,000 to 800,000 distinct CDR3 sequences, over 20% of them detected only once. The ten largest clones add up to roughly 3.6% of the sample.

This TCR was recovered from a man aged 70-80 years in good health. Sequences were obtained from blood. The chain joins TRBV20-1 to TRBJ2-3; 8 central bases correspond to TRBD2. The DNA reads TGCAGTGCTAGAGACCCCAGCGGGAGTCCGACAGATACGCAGTATTTT. The encoded protein is CSARDPSGSPTDTQYF.